These 19 T cell receptor beta chains came from one sample sequenced in a study of blood T cell repertoires in COVID-19. Profiled with immunoSEQ multiplex PCR; TCRdb holds only in-frame clones, not every one. Here the sample spans almost 70,000 clones, about 88% being singletons. The sample taken for sequencing was peripheral blood. Every receptor here comes from a woman aged 45-59 years with active COVID-19.

The rearrangement links TRBV27 to TRBJ1-2; tentative D call: TRBD1 (5 bases). CDR1 and CDR2 (germline): MNHEY, SMNVEV (reference sequence). Trimming cost V 5 bases and J 5 bases, with 15 bases left between them. This CDR3 region has 14 residues. Written as DNA, the CDR3 is TGTGCCAGCAGTCCCCACACAGGTCAATATGGCTACACCTTC. Translation gives CASSPHTGQYGYTF.

The chain uses TRBV29-1 and TRBJ2-1; 9 bases map to TRBD2. V was clipped by 7 bases and J by 6 bases; unmatched bases: 10. The CDR3 spans 14 residues. Germline CDR1 and CDR2: SQVTM and ANQGSEA. The CDR3: CSASTSGSSNEQFF. The CDR3, as DNA: TGCAGCGCCAGTACTAGCGGGTCATCCAATGAGCAGTTCTTC.

The genes are TRBV27 and TRBJ2-3, with a possible D match to TRBD2 (5 bases). Germline V CDR1 and CDR2: MNHEY, SMNVEV (reference sequence). Deletions cut 5 bases from V and 2 bases from J, with 20 bases between. The CDR3 extends over 17 amino acids. The CDR3: CASSPRLGSVSTDTQYF. CDR3 bases: TGTGCCAGCAGTCCCAGGCTGGGGAGCGTTTCCACAGATACGCAGTATTTT.

The rearrangement links TRBV3-1 (or the pseudogene TRBV3-2) to TRBJ2-1; TRBD2 agrees at 9 bases. CDR3 length equals 16 residues. V trimming: 3 bases; J trimming: 4 bases; junction bases outside the gene matches: 7. Germline V gene lookup returns CDR1 LGHDT and CDR2 YNNKEL (reference sequence). In DNA, the CDR3 is TGTGCCAGCAGCCATTCTCCGGGACTAGCATACAATGAGCAGTTCTTC. Residues: CASSHSPGLAYNEQFF.

The chain employs TRBV9 and TRBJ1-2; unclear D gene. This CDR3 comprises 12 residues. Trimming removed 4 bases at V and 7 bases at J, with 11 bases between. Germline V gene data show CDR1 as SGDLS and CDR2 as YYNGEE. The CDR3 nucleotides read TGTGCCAGCAGCCCCGACTTGGGTGGCTACACCTTC. It specifies CASSPDLGGYTF.

The chain has TRBV13 and TRBJ2-2, with 9 bases lining up with TRBD2. The CDR3 runs 15 residues. V lost 5 bases and J lost 6; bases outside the gene matches: 7. Germline V gene lookup returns CDR1 PRHDT and CDR2 FYEKMQ (reference sequence). The CDR3 protein is CASSRIAGDAGELFF. CDR3 DNA: TGTGCCAGCAGCAGGATAGCGGGAGATGCCGGGGAGCTGTTTTTT.

V and J are TRBV7-8 and TRBJ2-4; 7 bases are a match to TRBD1. Germline CDR1 reads SGHVS; CDR2 reads FQNEAQ. The junction had 5 bases not matched to a gene; V was cut back by 3 bases and J by 0 bases. CDR3 length: 16 residues. This chain's CDR3 is CASSLDRTLAKNIQYF. Written as DNA, the CDR3 is TGTGCCAGCAGCTTGGACAGGACCTTAGCCAAAAACATTCAGTACTTC.

This chain links TRBV7-6 with TRBJ2-5; 7 positions agree with TRBD1. This CDR3 is built from 14 residues. Germline lookup yields CDR1 SGHVS and CDR2 FNYEAQ. V lost 4 bases and J lost 3; bases outside the gene matches: 5. The CDR3 nucleotides read TGTGCCAGCAGCTCGGGACAGCGAGAAGAGACCCAGTACTTC. This encodes CASSSGQREETQYF.

The chain joins TRBV4-1 to TRBJ2-5; TRBD2 might be the D (7 bases). CDR3 size: 15 residues. V lost 1 base and J 5 bases, leaving 14 bases between the germline ends. Germline V lookup: CDR1 MGHRA, CDR2 YSYEKL. The CDR3 DNA sequence: TGCGCCAGCAGCCAAGGCGGGGGCTCCGGGGAGACCCAGTACTTC. It translates to CASSQGGGSGETQYF.

This clone occurred once. The CDR3 DNA reads as TGTGCCAGCAGCTTAAGCGGGAGGGGTAGTGAGCAGTTCTTC. This codes for CASSLSGRGSEQFF. The chain recombines TRBV11-1 with TRBJ2-1; 10 bases map to TRBD2. The germline CDR1 and CDR2 sequences are SGHAT and FQDESV (reference sequence). The CDR3 extends over 14 amino acids. After removal of 2 bases from V and 9 bases from J, the junction contained 4 bases not matched to a gene.

The rearrangement joins TRBV6-5 to TRBJ1-5; no reliable D call. The CDR3 has 14 residues. Deletions cut 8 bases from V and 0 bases from J, with 11 bases between. The V gene's germline CDR1 is MNHEY and CDR2 SVGAGI. In DNA form, the CDR3 reads TGTGCCAGCGCGACGGGGATTAGCAATCAGCCCCAGCATTTT. This sequence encodes CASATGISNQPQHF.

The rearrangement uses TRBV21-1 and TRBJ2-3; TRBD2, the D gene given by the table, was not confirmed from the DNA. TRBV21-1 is assigned pseudogene status. The CDR3 covers 20 residues. For the CDR3, the DNA is TGTGCCAGCAGCAAAGTCCGACTAGCGGGTCCCCCCGCGCGAACAGATACGCAGTATTTT. This translates into CASSKVRLAGPPARTDTQYF.

The chain has TRBV3-1 (or the pseudogene TRBV3-2) and TRBJ1-2, with a weak D call TRBD1 (5 bases). CDR3 length: 15 amino acids. Trimming shortened V by 2 bases and J by 6 bases, and 16 bases separated the two germline ends. Germline V gene data show CDR1 as LGHDT and CDR2 as YNNKEL (reference sequence). CDR3 sequence (DNA): TGTGCCAGCAGCCAACTTCAGGGAAGAGAGGATGGCTACACCTTC. This gives the protein CASSQLQGREDGYTF.

The V call is TRBV5-6, the J call TRBJ2-3; 7 bases are a match to TRBD2. The CDR3 totals 16 residues. Looked up from germline, CDR1 is SGHDT and CDR2 is YYEEEE. After removal of 4 bases from V and 2 bases from J, the junction contained 10 bases not matched to a gene. CDR3 loop: CASSPPSRGYTDTQYF. The CDR3 region has the DNA TGTGCCAGCAGCCCCCCATCGCGGGGGTACACAGATACGCAGTATTTT.

This sequence joins TRBV7-3 and TRBJ2-1; a possible D gene is TRBD1 (6 bases). Germline lookup yields CDR1 SGHTA and CDR2 FQGTGA. CDR3 length: 15 residues. V was pared by 4 bases and J by 4 bases, with 14 bases between. CDR3 residues: CASSSIGTKYNEQFF. CDR3 sequence (DNA): TGTGCCAGCAGCTCCATAGGGACAAAGTACAATGAGCAGTTCTTC.

The rearrangement uses TRBV14 and TRBJ2-1, with TRBD2 matching 13 bases. The V and J ends lost 2 bases and 12 bases, in that order; junction bases with no gene match: 7. This CDR3 region has 15 residues. Germline loops: CDR1 SGHDN, CDR2 FVKESK. This CDR3 reads CASSQSGTSGKRQFF. Here the CDR3 DNA reads TGTGCCAGCAGCCAAAGTGGGACTAGCGGGAAACGGCAGTTCTTC.

This chain connects TRBV6-1 to TRBJ1-1, with 8 bases that match TRBD1. Germline V gene lookup returns CDR1 MNHNS and CDR2 SASEGT. Trimming at V came to 4 bases and at J to 0 bases, leaving 10 bases not matched to a gene. The CDR3 sequence is 17 residues long. DNA of the CDR3: TGTGCCAGCAGTGGGGGGGGGACAGGAGTCTTGAACACTGAAGCTTTCTTT. It translates to CASSGGGTGVLNTEAFF.

This clone was detected only once. The chain joins TRBV9 to TRBJ1-2, with TRBD1 as a possible D gene (5 bases). The length of the CDR3 is 16 residues. Germline loops: CDR1 SGDLS, CDR2 YYNGEE. The V end lost 1 base, the J end lost 2 bases, and 15 bases lay between the germline ends. The CDR3: CASSVPDTGTNYGYTF. The CDR3 DNA sequence: TGTGCCAGCAGCGTACCAGACACAGGAACCAACTATGGCTACACCTTC.

Only one count was recorded for this clone. The V and J genes are TRBV10-2 and TRBJ2-3, with unresolved D. Germline V gene data show CDR1 as WSHSY and CDR2 as SAAADI. This CDR3 has 14 amino acids. V gave up 3 bases and J gave up 0 bases, with 7 bases separating them. The CDR3 bases are TGCGCCAGCAGTGATGTGACAAGCACAGATACGCAGTATTTT. It is translated as CASSDVTSTDTQYF.